The text below deals with one T cell receptor (beta chain). Its specificity is unknown. A junction boundary mismatches the germline segment, possibly from a read error. The data were taken from a study of metastatic and nonmetastatic thyroid tumors. Study-wide results and limits: Malignant thyroid tumors reportedly had TCR beta diversity that was significantly higher than in benign nodules, in blood and tumor.

CDR3 length equals 12 residues. Thyroid surgery was performed in patients who had received no treatment beforehand. TCRdb recomputed clones from the PCR reads via MiXCR. Of 20,000 to 25,000 clones listed, roughly 16% are singletons. This receptor was obtained from a female donor with papillary thyroid cancer or a benign thyroid nodule (not recorded which). Some clones in this sample may be carry-over from other donors' samples. Material for sequencing was blood. This rearrangement joins TRBV12-3 or TRBV12-4 to TRBJ2-1; weak D call: TRBD1 (6 bases). CDR3 nucleotides: TGTACCAGCAGCGTCAGGGGCAATGAGCAGTTCTTC. It translates to CTSSVRGNEQFF.